This is a list of T cell receptor beta chains from one sample in a study of OX40 agonist ivuxolimab in advanced cancers. Sequencing used immunoSEQ multiplex PCR; TCRdb keeps in-frame clones, though not all of them. The sample includes approximately 76,000 clones, approximately 95% seen only once; the top ten take about 10%. Here the sequenced sample was CD4+ or CD8+ T cells sorted from blood, taken in a trial of the OX40 agonist ivuxolimab. The receptors shown here come from an adult with an advanced solid tumor such as melanoma, head and neck, liver or kidney cancer. The CDR3 runs from the conserved cysteine through the conserved F or W. The order of the fields is clone size, V gene, D gene, J gene, CDR3 DNA, CDR3 protein. A D gene is named only where the DNA matches it firmly. The size field is filled for only some rows; it gives once, few, many or a size class.

.	TRBV28	.	TRBJ2-7	TGTGCCAGCAGTTACCCCGGCACCGGGTCCTACGAGCAGTACTTC	CASSYPGTGSYEQYF
once	TRBV9	TRBD2	TRBJ2-1	TGTGCCAGCAGCGCAAAATCACTAGCGGAAGGCTACAATGAGCAGTTCTTC	CASSAKSLAEGYNEQFF
many	TRBV10-3	.	TRBJ2-7	TGTGCCATCAGTGAGTCTGGGGGAGCGCACGACGAGCAGTACTTC	CAISESGGAHDEQYF
.	TRBV4-1	.	TRBJ2-7	TGCGCCAGCAGCCTCGCAGGGTCCTACGAGCAGTACTTC	CASSLAGSYEQYF
.	TRBV7-6	.	TRBJ1-2	TGTGCCAGCAGCTTATCCAGGGGCTATGGCTACACCTTC	CASSLSRGYGYTF
.	TRBV30	TRBD1	TRBJ1-5	TGTGCCTGGAGTCTACCGCGTAGGACAGGGAAGAGCAATCAGCCCCAGCATTTT	CAWSLPRRTGKSNQPQHF
.	TRBV9	.	TRBJ1-2	TGTGCCAGCAGCGTTTCAGGGGTCTATGGCTACACCTTC	CASSVSGVYGYTF
.	TRBV15	TRBD1	TRBJ1-1	TGTGCCACCAGCAGACAATGGACAGGGGCAAACACTGAAGCTTTCTTT	CATSRQWTGANTEAFF
.	TRBV5-1	TRBD2	TRBJ2-7	TGCGCCAGCAGCTTCGCCCAAGCGGGAGGCCCCTACGAGCAGTACTTC	CASSFAQAGGPYEQYF
.	TRBV28	.	TRBJ2-7	TGTGCCAGCAGTTTACTCTACGAGCAGTACTTC	CASSLLYEQYF
.	TRBV7-9	.	TRBJ1-1	TGTGCCAGCAGCTTAAGCCGAAACGAAGCTTTCTTT	CASSLSRNEAFF
.	TRBV4-3	.	TRBJ1-2	TGCGCCAGCAGCCAAGATCGGAGCTTGGCAGGGCACTATGGCTACACCTTC	CASSQDRSLAGHYGYTF
.	TRBV28	TRBD2	TRBJ2-2	TGTGCCAGCACCGCCGAATCGAGCGGGAGGCGTCGGCCCGGGGAGCTGTTTTTT	CASTAESSGRRRPGELFF
.	TRBV7-9	.	TRBJ2-5	TGTGCCAGCAGCTTACGGGTGGAAGAGACCCAGTACTTC	CASSLRVEETQYF
.	TRBV7-7	TRBD2	TRBJ2-1	TGTGCTAGCAGCTTAGCGGGAGGGCCGGGGAATGAGCAGTTCTTC	CASSLAGGPGNEQFF
few	TRBV9	TRBD1	TRBJ1-1	TGTGCCAGCAGCGCGGACAGGGGGAACACTGAAGCTTTCTTT	CASSADRGNTEAFF
.	TRBV7-9	TRBD2	TRBJ2-7	TGTGCCAGCAGCCGTCAACTAGCGGTATACGAGCAGTACTTC	CASSRQLAVYEQYF
.	TRBV27	TRBD1	TRBJ2-3	TGTGCCAGCAGTCCATACAGGGGGGCAGGCACAGATACGCAGTATTTT	CASSPYRGAGTDTQYF
.	TRBV5-1	.	TRBJ2-5	TGCGCCAGCAGCTTGTACGGGAGTGGGCAAGAGACCCAGTACTTC	CASSLYGSGQETQYF
once	TRBV29-1	TRBD1	TRBJ2-6	TGCAGCGTTGAAGTCTGGGACAGGAACTCTGGGGCCAACGTCCTGACTTTC	CSVEVWDRNSGANVLTF